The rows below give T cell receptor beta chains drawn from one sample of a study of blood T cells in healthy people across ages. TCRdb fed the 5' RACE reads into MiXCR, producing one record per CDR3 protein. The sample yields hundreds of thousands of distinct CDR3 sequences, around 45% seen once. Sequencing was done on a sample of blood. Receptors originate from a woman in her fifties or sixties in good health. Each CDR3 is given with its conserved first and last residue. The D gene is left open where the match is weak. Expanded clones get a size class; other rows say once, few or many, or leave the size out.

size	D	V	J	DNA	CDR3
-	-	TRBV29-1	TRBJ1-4	TGCAGCGTTGTTCAGGGAGGGGACGAAAAACTGTTTTTT	CSVVQGGDEKLFF
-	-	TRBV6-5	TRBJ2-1	TGTGCCAGCAGTTACCCAGATGATGAGCAGTTCTTC	CASSYPDDEQFF
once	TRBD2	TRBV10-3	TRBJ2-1	TGTGCCATCAGTGAGTCAAGGGGAGGGAAGGGCTCCTACAATGAGCAGTTCTTC	CAISESRGGKGSYNEQFF
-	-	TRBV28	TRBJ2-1	TGTGTCGTCTGTCCGGGAATCTACAATGAGCAGTTCTTC	CVVCPGIYNEQFF
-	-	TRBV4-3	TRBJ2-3	TGCGCCAGCAGCCAAGAGGAGGGGGCTAGGGGAGATACGCAGTATTTT	CASSQEEGARGDTQYF
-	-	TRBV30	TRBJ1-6	TGTGCCTCCCAAGGGACAATTATGGGGTCACCCCTCCACTTT	CASQGTIMGSPLHF
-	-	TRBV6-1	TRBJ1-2	TGTGCCAGCAGTGGACAGACCTTCTATGGCTACACCTTC	CASSGQTFYGYTF
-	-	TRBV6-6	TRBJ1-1	TGTGCCAGCAGTTACCCAGAAGTTAACACTGAAGCTTTCTTT	CASSYPEVNTEAFF
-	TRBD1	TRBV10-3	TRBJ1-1	TGTGCCATCACCGCCCGGGACAGGGCGAACACTGAAGCTTTCTTT	CAITARDRANTEAFF
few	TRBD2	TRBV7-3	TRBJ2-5	TGTGCCAGCAGCTTAAAAACTAGCGGGAGCGAGACCCAGTACTTC	CASSLKTSGSETQYF
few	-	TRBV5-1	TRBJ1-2	TGCGCCAGCAGCCTTAACTCCGGGGAGGTTGCGGGCTACACCTTC	CASSLNSGEVAGYTF
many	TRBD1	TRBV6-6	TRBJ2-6	TGTGCCAGCGAGAAGACAGGGGGCGCGTCTGGGGCCAACGTCCTGACTTTC	CASEKTGGASGANVLTF
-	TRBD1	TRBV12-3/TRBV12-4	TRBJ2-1	TGTGCCAGCAGTACCGGGACAGTCCAAGAGACCCAGTTCTTC	CASSTGTVQETQFF
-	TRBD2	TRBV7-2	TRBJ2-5	TGTGCCAGCAGTCTAGCGGGGCTAATGGCGCAGTACTTC	CASSLAGLMAQYF
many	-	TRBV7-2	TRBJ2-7	TGTGCCAGCAGCTTAGGCAGGGGACCCTACGAGCAGTACTTC	CASSLGRGPYEQYF